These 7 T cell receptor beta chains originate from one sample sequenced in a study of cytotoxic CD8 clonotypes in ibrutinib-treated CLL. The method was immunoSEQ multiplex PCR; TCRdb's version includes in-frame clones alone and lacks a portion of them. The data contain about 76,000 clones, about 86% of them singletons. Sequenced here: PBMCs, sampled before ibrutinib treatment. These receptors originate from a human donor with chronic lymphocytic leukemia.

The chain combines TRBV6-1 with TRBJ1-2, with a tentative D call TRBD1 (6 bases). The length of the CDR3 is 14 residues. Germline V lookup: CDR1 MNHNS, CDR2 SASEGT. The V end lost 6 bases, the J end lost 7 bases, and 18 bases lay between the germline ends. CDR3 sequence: CASREGRGPVGYTF. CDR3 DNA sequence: TGTGCCAGCAGGGAGGGCAGGGGACCGGTTGGCTACACCTTC.

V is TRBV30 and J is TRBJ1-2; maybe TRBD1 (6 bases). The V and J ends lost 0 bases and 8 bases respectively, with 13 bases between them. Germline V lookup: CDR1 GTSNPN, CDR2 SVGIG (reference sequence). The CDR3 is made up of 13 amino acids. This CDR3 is CAWSVLLGQGYTF. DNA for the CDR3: TGTGCCTGGAGTGTACTCTTGGGACAAGGCTACACCTTC.

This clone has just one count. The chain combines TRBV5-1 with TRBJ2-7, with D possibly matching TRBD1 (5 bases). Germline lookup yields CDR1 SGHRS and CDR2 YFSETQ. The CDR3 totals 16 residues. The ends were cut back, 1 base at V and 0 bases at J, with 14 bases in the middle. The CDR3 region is CASSLLTARPSYEQYF. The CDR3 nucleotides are TGCGCCAGCAGCTTGTTGACAGCCCGACCCTCCTACGAGCAGTACTTC. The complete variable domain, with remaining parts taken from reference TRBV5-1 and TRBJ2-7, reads KAGVTQTPRYLIKTRGQQVTLSCSPISGHRSVSWYQQTPGQGLQFLFEYFSETQRNKGNFPGRFSGRQFSNSRSEMNVSTLELGDSALYLCASSLLTARPSYEQYFGPGTRLTVT.

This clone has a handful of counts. The CDR3 DNA reads as TGTGCCAGCTCAGTGGGCTACGAGCAGTACTTC. This translates into CASSVGYEQYF. This rearrangement joins TRBV18 to TRBJ2-7, with D uncertain. Between the trimmed V and J ends, which lost 5 bases and 3 bases, there was a span of 5 bases. The CDR3 runs to 11 residues. Germline CDR1 KGHSH, CDR2 LQKENI.

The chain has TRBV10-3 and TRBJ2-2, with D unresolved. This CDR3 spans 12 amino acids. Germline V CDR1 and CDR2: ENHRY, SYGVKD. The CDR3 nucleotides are TGTGCTAGGAATTGGAACACCGGGGAGCTGTTTTTT. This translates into CARNWNTGELFF.

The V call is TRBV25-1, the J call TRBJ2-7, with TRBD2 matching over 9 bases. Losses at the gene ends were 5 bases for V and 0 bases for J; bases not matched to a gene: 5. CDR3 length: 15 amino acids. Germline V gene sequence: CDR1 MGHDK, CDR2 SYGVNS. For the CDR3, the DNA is TGTGCCAGCAGTAGCGGGGGGCGAATCTCCTACGAGCAGTACTTC. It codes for CASSSGGRISYEQYF.

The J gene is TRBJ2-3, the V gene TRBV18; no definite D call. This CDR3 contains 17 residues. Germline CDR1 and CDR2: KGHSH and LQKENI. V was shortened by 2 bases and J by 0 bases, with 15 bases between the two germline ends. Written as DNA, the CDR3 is TGTGCCAGCTCACCATTAGGTACCTCTCCTAGCACAGATACGCAGTATTTT. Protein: CASSPLGTSPSTDTQYF.